This T cell receptor beta chain was recovered during a study of T cells after yellow fever vaccination. Points from the study as a whole: The secondary T-cell response peaked on day 5, not day 15, but was weaker. Repertoires sorted by FACS could include abundant clonotypes that are contaminants from the bulk population. A small share of clonotypes appeared in both CD4 and CD8 compartments.

The V gene end was trimmed by 4 bases and the J gene end by 4 bases; junction bases not matched to a gene: 9. The CDR3 has 15 amino acids. Germline assignment: CDR1 MGHRA and CDR2 YSYEKL. The authors made TCR cDNA by 5'RACE template switching, adding a universal primer site and UMIs. In TCRdb, the 5' RACE reads were re-called with MiXCR into one record per CDR3 protein. The data show about 340,000 distinct CDR3 sequences, 9.5% to 15% seen once. In its sample, this clonotype was seen a few times. Its antigen is not known. The starting material was CD4+ T cells sorted from PBMCs, obtained 15 days after the yellow fever booster vaccination. The chain employs TRBV4-1 and TRBJ1-1; TRBD1 matches 7 bases. The sequence was obtained from a man aged 18 to 30 who received the YFV17D yellow fever vaccine. The CDR3: CASSPTGFGSTEAFF. The CDR3 DNA sequence: TGCGCCAGCAGCCCGACAGGGTTCGGGAGCACTGAAGCTTTCTTT.